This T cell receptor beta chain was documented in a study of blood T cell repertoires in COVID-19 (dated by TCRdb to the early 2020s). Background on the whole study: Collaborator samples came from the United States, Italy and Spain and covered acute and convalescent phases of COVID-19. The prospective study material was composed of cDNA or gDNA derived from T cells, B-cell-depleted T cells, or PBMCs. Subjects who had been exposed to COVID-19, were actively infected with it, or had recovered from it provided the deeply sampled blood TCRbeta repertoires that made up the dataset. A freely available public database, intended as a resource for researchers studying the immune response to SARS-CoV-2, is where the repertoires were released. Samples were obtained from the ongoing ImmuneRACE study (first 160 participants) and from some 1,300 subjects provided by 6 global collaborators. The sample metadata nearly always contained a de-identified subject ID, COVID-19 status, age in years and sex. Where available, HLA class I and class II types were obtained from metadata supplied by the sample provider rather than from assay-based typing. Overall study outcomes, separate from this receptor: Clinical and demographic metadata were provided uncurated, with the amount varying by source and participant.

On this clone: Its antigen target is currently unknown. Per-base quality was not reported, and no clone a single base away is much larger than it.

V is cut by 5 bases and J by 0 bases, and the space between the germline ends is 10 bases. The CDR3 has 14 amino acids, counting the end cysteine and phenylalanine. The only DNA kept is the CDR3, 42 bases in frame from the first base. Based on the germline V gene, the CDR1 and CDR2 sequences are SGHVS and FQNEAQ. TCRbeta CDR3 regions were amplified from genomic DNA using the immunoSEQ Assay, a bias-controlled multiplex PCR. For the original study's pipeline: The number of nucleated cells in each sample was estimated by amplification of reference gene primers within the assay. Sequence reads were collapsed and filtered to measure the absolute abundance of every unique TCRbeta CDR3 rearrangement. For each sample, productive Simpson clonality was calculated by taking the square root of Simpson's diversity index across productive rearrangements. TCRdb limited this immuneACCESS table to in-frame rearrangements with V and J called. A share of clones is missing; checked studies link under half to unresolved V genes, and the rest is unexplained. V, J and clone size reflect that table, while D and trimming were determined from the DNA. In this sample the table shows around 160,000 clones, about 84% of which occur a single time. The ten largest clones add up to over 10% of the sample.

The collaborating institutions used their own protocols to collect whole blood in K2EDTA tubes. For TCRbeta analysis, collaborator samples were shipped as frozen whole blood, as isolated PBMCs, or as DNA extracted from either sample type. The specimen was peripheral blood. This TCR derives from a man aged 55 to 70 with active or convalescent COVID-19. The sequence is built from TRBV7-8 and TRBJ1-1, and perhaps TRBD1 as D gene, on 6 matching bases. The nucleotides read TGTGCCAGCAGCCGGGACACGCTGAACACTGAAGCTTTCTTT. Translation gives CASSRDTLNTEAFF.